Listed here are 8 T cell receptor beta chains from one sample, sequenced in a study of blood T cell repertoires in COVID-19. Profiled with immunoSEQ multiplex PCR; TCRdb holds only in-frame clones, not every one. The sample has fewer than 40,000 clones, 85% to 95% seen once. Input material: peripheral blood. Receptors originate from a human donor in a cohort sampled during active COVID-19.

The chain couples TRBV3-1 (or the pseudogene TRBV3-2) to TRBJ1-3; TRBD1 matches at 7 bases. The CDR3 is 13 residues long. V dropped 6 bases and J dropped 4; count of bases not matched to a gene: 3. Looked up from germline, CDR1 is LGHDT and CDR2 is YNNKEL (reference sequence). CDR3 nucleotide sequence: TGTGCCAGCAGAGGGACAGTCGGAAACACCATATATTTT. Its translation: CASRGTVGNTIYF.

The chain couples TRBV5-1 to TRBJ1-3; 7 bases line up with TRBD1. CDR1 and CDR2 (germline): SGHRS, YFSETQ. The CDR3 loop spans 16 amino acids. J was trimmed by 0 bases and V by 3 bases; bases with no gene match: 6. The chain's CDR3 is CASSSTGPDSGNTIYF. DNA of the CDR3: TGCGCCAGCAGCTCGACAGGGCCCGACTCTGGAAACACCATATATTTT.

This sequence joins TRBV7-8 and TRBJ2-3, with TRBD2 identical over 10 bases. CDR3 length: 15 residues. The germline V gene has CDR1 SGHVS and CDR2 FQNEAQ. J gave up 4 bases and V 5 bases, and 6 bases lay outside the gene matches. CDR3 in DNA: TGTGCCAGCAGCGCGGGACTAGCGAACGCAGATACGCAGTATTTT. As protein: CASSAGLANADTQYF.

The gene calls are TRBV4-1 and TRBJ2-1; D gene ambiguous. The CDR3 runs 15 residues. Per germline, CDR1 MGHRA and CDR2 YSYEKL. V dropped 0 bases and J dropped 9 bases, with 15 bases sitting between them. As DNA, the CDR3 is TGCGCCAGCAGCCAAGATGAGGCTAGGCTGGGTGAGCAGTTCTTC. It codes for CASSQDEARLGEQFF.

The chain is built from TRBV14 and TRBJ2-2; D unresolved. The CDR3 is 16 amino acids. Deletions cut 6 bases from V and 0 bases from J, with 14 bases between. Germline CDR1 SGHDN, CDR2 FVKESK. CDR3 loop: CASRKTHHANTGELFF. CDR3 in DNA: TGTGCCAGCAGGAAGACTCACCACGCGAACACCGGGGAGCTGTTTTTT.

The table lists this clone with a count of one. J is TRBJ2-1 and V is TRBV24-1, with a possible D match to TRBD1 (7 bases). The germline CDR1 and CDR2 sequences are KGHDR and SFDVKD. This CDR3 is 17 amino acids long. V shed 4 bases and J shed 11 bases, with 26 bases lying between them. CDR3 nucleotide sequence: TGTGCCACCAGTGACCCCCAGGGGGGAAGCGGAGGGGCCCAGCAGTTCTTC. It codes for CATSDPQGGSGGAQQFF.

CDR3 in amino acids: CASSSQGGNQPQHF. CDR3 DNA: TGCGCCAGCAGCTCACAGGGGGGCAATCAGCCCCAGCATTTT. The V gene is TRBV5-1, the J gene TRBJ1-5; 8 nucleotides align to TRBD1. Germline assignment: CDR1 SGHRS and CDR2 YFSETQ. V lost 3 bases, J lost 2 bases, and 1 base stayed unmatched. The CDR3 is made up of 14 amino acids.

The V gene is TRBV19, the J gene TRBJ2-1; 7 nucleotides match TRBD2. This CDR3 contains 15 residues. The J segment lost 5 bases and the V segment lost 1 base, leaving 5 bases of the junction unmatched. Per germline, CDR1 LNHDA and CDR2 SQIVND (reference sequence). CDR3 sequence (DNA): TGTGCCAGTAGTATAGGCGCGGGAGCAGACAATGAGCAGTTCTTC. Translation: CASSIGAGADNEQFF.